This T cell receptor beta chain emerged from a study of tumor-infiltrating lymphocytes in localized non-small cell lung cancer. About the research overall: Tumor tissue and non-adjacent uninvolved lung came from each patient. Notes on the study in general: Each assay used a separate piece of the same tissue. Available tissue quantity limited TCR sequencing to a patient subset. Immunotypes IM1 and IM2 had similar TCR-derived T-cell fractions.

About this clone itself: The antigen is unknown.

The method was immunoSEQ multiplex PCR; TCRdb's version includes in-frame clones alone and lacks a portion of them. The sample includes 7,000 to 9,000 clones, about three fifths of them seen just once. Germline CDR1 reads SGHRS; CDR2 reads YFSETQ. The CDR3 extends over 15 amino acids. V trimming: 0 bases; J trimming: 6 bases; junction bases outside the gene matches: 2. The sequence was obtained from a human donor with non-small cell lung cancer. The chain uses TRBV5-1 and TRBJ1-5; 11 nucleotides match TRBD1. The sample taken for sequencing was uninvolved lung tissue not adjacent to the tumor. CDR3 DNA: TGCGCCAGCAGCTTGGGGACAGGGGGCTTTCAGCCCCAGCATTTT. Translating it yields CASSLGTGGFQPQHF.